A single sample is the source of the 22 T cell receptor beta chains below, sequenced in a study of blood T cell repertoires in COVID-19. Sequencing was performed with immunoSEQ multiplex PCR; in TCRdb, only in-frame clones are kept and a portion is missing. The repertoire holds 100,000 to 150,000 clones, approximately 85% seen once, with around 3% in the top ten. The specimen sequenced was peripheral blood. The origin of the receptors is a woman older than 75 with COVID-19, enrolled during active disease.

The V call is TRBV2, the J call TRBJ2-6, with 7 bases fitting TRBD2. In germline, CDR1 is SNHLY, CDR2 FYNNEI. The CDR3 has 14 residues. V trimming: 9 bases; J trimming: 1 base; junction bases outside the gene matches: 3. The CDR3 bases are TGTGCCAGGGGCGGGGGATCTGGGGCCAACGTCCTGACTTTC. Its translation is CARGGGSGANVLTF. The variable domain in full, with the rest retrieved from reference TRBV2 and TRBJ2-6, is EPEVTQTPSHQVTQMGQEVILRCVPISNHLYFYWYRQILGQKVEFLVSFYNNEISEKSEIFDDQFSVERPDGSNFTLKIRSTKLEDSAMYFCARGGGSGANVLTFGAGSRLTVL.

CDR3 sequence reads: CASSSREFFNEKLFF. CDR3 coding DNA: TGCGCCAGCAGCTCAAGGGAGTTCTTTAATGAAAAACTGTTTTTT. The V call is TRBV5-1, the J call TRBJ1-4; D is unclear. Germline V lookup: CDR1 SGHRS, CDR2 YFSETQ. The ends were cut back, 3 bases at V and 4 bases at J, with 13 bases in the middle. The CDR3 spans 15 residues.

This chain links TRBV4-2 with TRBJ1-4, with TRBD1 identical over 8 bases. V shed 2 bases and J 7 bases; nucleotides not matched to a gene: 9. Germline loops: CDR1 LGHNA, CDR2 YNFKEQ. The CDR3 spans 16 residues. CDR3 nucleotides: TGTGCCAGCAGCCAAACCCCCCGGACAGGGACTGAAAAACTGTTTTTT. It yields the protein CASSQTPRTGTEKLFF.

The V call is TRBV3-1 (or the pseudogene TRBV3-2), the J call TRBJ1-2; tentatively, D is TRBD1 (5 bases). The germline gives CDR1 LGHDT, CDR2 YNNKEL (reference sequence). Between the trimmed V and J ends, which lost 0 bases and 8 bases, there was a span of 16 bases. The CDR3 has 15 residues. The CDR3 DNA follows: TGTGCCAGCAGCCAAGACCCCGGGGGGATCTGGGGCTACACCTTC. It encodes CASSQDPGGIWGYTF.

This chain uses TRBV27 with TRBJ1-1, with D unclear. Germline V gene lookup returns CDR1 MNHEY and CDR2 SMNVEV (reference sequence). The CDR3 has 14 amino acids. Trimming stripped 2 bases from V and 2 bases from J, with 9 bases between. The CDR3 DNA reads as TGTGCCAGCAGTTTAAATCTGGGCAACACTGAAGCTTTCTTT. As protein: CASSLNLGNTEAFF.

The V call is TRBV7-2, the J call TRBJ2-5, with D maybe TRBD2 (5 bases). Between the trimmed V and J ends, which lost 2 bases and 7 bases, there was a span of 14 bases. The CDR3 runs 14 residues. Germline V CDR1 and CDR2: SGHTA, FQGNSA. This CDR3 is CASSLRLAEGTQYF. The CDR3 DNA is TGTGCCAGCAGCTTACGCCTAGCTGAAGGGACCCAGTACTTC.

V usage is TRBV5-5 and J usage is TRBJ2-7, with TRBD2 matching 7 bases. With V trimmed by 6 bases and J by 7 bases, 4 bases remained unmatched. CDR1 is SGHKS and CDR2 is YYEKEE in the germline V gene (reference sequence). This CDR3 is built from 11 residues. CDR3 sequence (DNA): TGTGCCAGCACCTACGGGGGGGAGCAGTACTTC. Translating gives CASTYGGEQYF. Together with reference TRBV5-5 and TRBJ2-7, the CDR3 gives the full variable domain: DAGVTQSPTHLIKTRGQQVTLRCSPISGHKSVSWYQQVLGQGPQFIFQYYEKEERGRGNFPDRFSARQFPNYSSELNVNALLLGDSALYLCASTYGGEQYFGPGTRLTVT.

The chain joins TRBV28 to TRBJ1-1; D may be TRBD1 (5 bases). CDR3 size: 14 residues. Deletions cut 4 bases from V and 3 bases from J, with 12 bases between. The V gene's germline CDR1 is MDHEN and CDR2 SYDVKM. CDR3 DNA: TGTGCCAGCAGTTCCCGGGGGTGGGACACTGAAGCTTTCTTT. Translating it yields CASSSRGWDTEAFF.

The chain couples TRBV4-2 to TRBJ2-5; tentatively, D is TRBD1 (7 bases). This CDR3 has 16 residues. V shed 1 base and J shed 5 bases, with 17 bases lying between them. Per the germline V gene, CDR1 is LGHNA and CDR2 is YNFKEQ. The CDR3 spells CASSQVGRGALETQYF. CDR3 sequence (DNA): TGTGCCAGCAGCCAAGTGGGCAGGGGGGCTCTGGAGACCCAGTACTTC.

This clone occurred once. This chain links TRBV14 with TRBJ1-1; 9 bases line up with TRBD1. The CDR3 runs to 14 residues. With V trimmed by 4 bases and J by 1 base, 1 base remained unmatched. Germline assignment: CDR1 SGHDN and CDR2 FVKESK. The CDR3 region is CASSLQGANTEAFF. Written as DNA, the CDR3 is TGTGCCAGCAGCCTACAGGGGGCGAACACTGAAGCTTTCTTT.

The gene calls are TRBV7-2 and TRBJ2-3, with D possibly matching TRBD2 (5 bases). The CDR3 is made up of 16 amino acids. Germline lookup yields CDR1 SGHTA and CDR2 FQGNSA. With 5 bases removed from V and 0 bases from J, the gap between germline ends came to 15 bases. In DNA form, the CDR3 reads TGTGCCAGCAGCCCTAATGGAGCGGCTAGCACAGATACGCAGTATTTT. Amino acid sequence: CASSPNGAASTDTQYF.

This clone was detected only once. The V call is TRBV11-3, the J call TRBJ2-2; TRBD2 aligns across 7 bases. This CDR3 is 15 amino acids long. Germline lookup yields CDR1 SGHNT and CDR2 YENEEA. Losses at the gene ends were 5 bases for V and 3 bases for J; bases not matched to a gene: 6. DNA of the CDR3: TGTGCCAGCAGCCCTACTAGCGTCGACACCGGGGAGCTGTTTTTT. Translated: CASSPTSVDTGELFF.

The J gene is TRBJ2-1, the V gene TRBV19; possible D gene TRBD2, 6 bases. Per germline, CDR1 LNHDA and CDR2 SQIVND (reference sequence). Trimming took off 6 bases at V and 3 bases at J, with 33 bases between the two ends. This CDR3 region has 21 residues. As DNA, the CDR3 is TGTGCCAGTAGAGCGGCTAGCGCCCGACAGATCCCGAAGGTCGGCTACAATGAGCAGTTCTTC. This codes for CASRAASARQIPKVGYNEQFF. Together with reference TRBV19 and TRBJ2-1, the CDR3 gives the full variable domain: DGGITQSPKYLFRKEGQNVTLSCEQNLNHDAMYWYRQDPGQGLRLIYYSQIVNDFQKGDIAEGYSVSREKKESFPLTVTSAQKNPTAFYLCASRAASARQIPKVGYNEQFFGPGTRLTVL.

This clone was picked up one time. The chain has TRBV28 and TRBJ2-2; TRBD1 might be the D (6 bases). The CDR3 length is 14 residues. From germline, CDR1 is MDHEN and CDR2 SYDVKM. The V gene lost 6 bases and the J gene lost 5 bases, with 13 bases spanning the gap. The CDR3 DNA is TGTGCCAGCAGGACCAGGGGAAGTACCGGGGAGCTGTTTTTT. This sequence encodes CASRTRGSTGELFF.

The CDR3 region is CASSSSGSTYNEQFF. The DNA of the CDR3 is TGTGCCAGCAGCTCAAGCGGGAGCACGTACAATGAGCAGTTCTTC. The chain joins TRBV9 to TRBJ2-1, with 8 bases matching TRBD2. V was pared by 4 bases and J by 4 bases, with 7 bases of the junction left unmatched. Per the germline V gene, CDR1 is SGDLS and CDR2 is YYNGEE. The CDR3 contains 15 residues.

This sequence joins TRBV27 and TRBJ2-3; tentatively, D is TRBD1 (5 bases). CDR1 MNHEY and CDR2 SMNVEV come from the germline V gene (reference sequence). The CDR3 has 18 residues. The ends were cut back, 2 bases at V and 0 bases at J, with 18 bases in the middle. CDR3: CASSLPKRGLPSTDTQYF. CDR3 nucleotides: TGTGCCAGCAGTTTACCCAAAAGGGGATTGCCTAGCACAGATACGCAGTATTTT.

V gene TRBV15 combines with J gene TRBJ1-4; no definite D call. The CDR3 has 14 amino acids. Germline V gene sequence: CDR1 LNHNV, CDR2 YYDKDF (reference sequence). The V end lost 1 base, the J end lost 4 bases, and 7 bases lay between the germline ends. The CDR3 DNA reads TGTGCCACCAGCAGAGGCGTTAATAATGAAAAACTGTTTTTT. Protein sequence: CATSRGVNNEKLFF. Complete variable domain (other parts from reference TRBV15 and TRBJ1-4): DAMVIQNPRYQVTQFGKPVTLSCSQTLNHNVMYWYQQKSSQAPKLLFHYYDKDFNNEADTPDNFQSRRPNTSFCFLDIRSPGLGDTAMYLCATSRGVNNEKLFFGSGTQLSVL.

J is TRBJ2-2 and V is TRBV27; 7 nucleotides line up with TRBD2. CDR1 MNHEY and CDR2 SMNVEV come from the germline V gene (reference sequence). The CDR3 sequence is 16 residues long. V trimming: 3 bases; J trimming: 1 base; junction bases outside the gene matches: 5. The CDR3 is CASSLAGLLNTGELFF. CDR3 bases: TGTGCCAGCAGTTTGGCGGGACTATTGAACACCGGGGAGCTGTTTTTT.

The chain combines TRBV9 with TRBJ2-7, with 13 bases aligning to TRBD2. CDR3 length: 14 amino acids. V dropped 3 bases and J dropped 3; count of bases not matched to a gene: 0. CDR1 SGDLS and CDR2 YYNGEE come from the germline V gene. CDR3 sequence (DNA): TGTGCCAGCAGCGGGACTAGCGGGGGCTACGAGCAGTACTTC. Residues: CASSGTSGGYEQYF. Full variable domain (remainder filled in from reference TRBV9 and TRBJ2-7): DSGVTQTPKHLITATGQRVTLRCSPRSGDLSVYWYQQSLDQGLQFLIQYYNGEERAKGNILERFSAQQFPDLHSELNLSSLELGDSALYFCASSGTSGGYEQYFGPGTRLTVT.

This clone was picked up one time. The CDR3 protein is CASSPTGFPYEQYF. CDR3 sequence (DNA): TGTGCCAGTAGCCCTACAGGGTTTCCGTACGAGCAGTACTTC. This chain joins TRBV19 and TRBJ2-7; perhaps TRBD1 as D (6 bases). Trimming pared 6 bases from V and 4 bases from J, leaving 16 bases between. Germline V gives CDR1 LNHDA, CDR2 SQIVND (reference sequence). This CDR3 contains 14 residues.

The rearrangement uses TRBV7-2 and TRBJ1-6, with TRBD1 matching over 10 bases. V lost 2 bases to trimming and J lost 8 bases; unmatched junction nucleotides: 3. Germline V gene lookup returns CDR1 SGHTA and CDR2 FQGNSA. This CDR3 region has 15 residues. The CDR3 DNA reads TGTGCCAGCAGCTTACAAGACAGGGGGCATTCACCCCTCCACTTT. Its protein product is CASSLQDRGHSPLHF.

This clone was counted only a few times. V and J are TRBV6-2 or TRBV6-3 and TRBJ2-3; 8 nucleotides match TRBD2. V was pared by 2 bases and J by 2 bases, with 12 bases of the junction left unmatched. The CDR3 covers 18 residues. Germline CDR1 and CDR2: MNHEY and SVGEGT. The CDR3 loop is CASSYVREGVRFTDTQYF. The DNA of the CDR3 is TGTGCCAGCAGTTACGTACGGGAGGGCGTTCGATTCACAGATACGCAGTATTTT.